This record looks at one TCR beta chain sequence and its context. What it binds is unknown. Sample time point: new active TB diagnosis, blood taken before or within 7 days of starting treatment. The data originate from a study of T cells in tuberculosis. Study summary: PBMC were archived before or within 7 days of starting treatment. The study, taken as a whole, reports: GEM motif frequencies gave over 60% accuracy; the GMM repertoire gave approximately 90%.

Repertoires were generated with immunoSEQ multiplex PCR, while TCRdb's copy carries only in-frame clones and drops some. The table records about 49,000 clones, roughly 95% of them present only once. The receptor was derived from an adult with tuberculosis. The sequences come from PBMCs, collected at tuberculosis diagnosis.

CDR3 loop: CASSPKARDRGSYNEQFF. The DNA of the CDR3 is TGTGCCAGCAGCCCGAAGGCCCGGGACAGGGGTTCCTACAATGAGCAGTTCTTC. The chain is built from TRBV7-9 and TRBJ2-1; 10 bases fit TRBD1. Germline lookup yields CDR1 SEHNR and CDR2 FQNEAQ (reference sequence). J gave up 1 base and V 5 bases, and 11 bases lay outside the gene matches. The CDR3 is made up of 18 amino acids.